The next 26 T cell receptor beta chains were all read from a single sample in a study of shared clonotypes between healthy human individuals. Clones were read by immunoSEQ multiplex PCR, and TCRdb kept only the in-frame ones, dropping some. The table has millions of clones, 95% seen once. Specimen: naive CD4+ T cells sorted from blood. As for subset: CD45RA+ positively selected. All receptors derive from a man aged 18 to 30 in good health.

As to this clone: This sample also contains other DNA sequences that code for the same CDR3. The chain employs TRBV5-1 and TRBJ2-7; no definite D call. CDR1 and CDR2 from the germline V gene are SGHRS and YFSETQ. V lost 2 bases to trimming and J lost 2 bases, with 11 bases between them. The CDR3 covers 14 residues. CDR3 DNA sequence: TGCGCCAGCAGCTTACCAGGCGGTGCCTACGAGCAGTACTTC. Protein: CASSLPGGAYEQYF.

This chain joins TRBV4-1 and TRBJ2-3; D is perhaps TRBD1 (5 bases). Trimming cost V 4 bases and J 4 bases, with 18 bases left between them. Germline V gives CDR1 MGHRA, CDR2 YSYEKL. There are 16 residues in the CDR3. The CDR3 loop is CASSRGSGRPPDTQYF. The CDR3 DNA reads as TGCGCCAGCAGCCGAGGCTCAGGGCGTCCACCAGATACGCAGTATTTT.

The genes are TRBV10-2 and TRBJ2-7; 9 bases match TRBD1. The CDR3 covers 16 residues. V shed 4 bases, J shed 2 bases, and the junction held 9 bases outside the gene matches. CDR1 is WSHSY, CDR2 SAAADI, per germline. The CDR3 reads CASSVLAGQGPYEQYF. The CDR3 bases are TGCGCCAGCAGTGTCCTCGCGGGACAGGGTCCCTACGAGCAGTACTTC.

As regards this clone: Other DNA sequences within the sample encode an identical CDR3. The chain uses TRBV6-5 and TRBJ2-2; D may be TRBD2 (6 bases). Germline V gene data show CDR1 as MNHEY and CDR2 as SVGAGI. Deletions cut 0 bases from V and 0 bases from J, with 8 bases between. CDR3 length: 16 amino acids. CDR3 residues: CASSYSAGTNTGELFF. CDR3 DNA: TGTGCCAGCAGTTACTCTGCGGGAACGAACACCGGGGAGCTGTTTTTT.

A note on this clone: This sample includes further DNA sequences coding for the same CDR3. V usage is TRBV5-6 and J usage is TRBJ1-5; no clear D gene. Deletions cut 0 bases from V and 7 bases from J, with 5 bases between. CDR3 length: 12 amino acids. Germline assignment: CDR1 SGHDT and CDR2 YYEEEE. The CDR3 sequence: CASSLVGQPQHF. The CDR3 nucleotides read TGTGCCAGCAGCTTGGTCGGGCAGCCCCAGCATTTT. Full variable domain (rest looked up from reference TRBV5-6 and TRBJ1-5): DAGVTQSPTHLIKTRGQQVTLRCSPKSGHDTVSWYQQALGQGPQFIFQYYEEEERQRGNFPDRFSGHQFPNYSSELNVNALLLGDSALYLCASSLVGQPQHFGDGTRLSIL.

This chain links TRBV5-8 with TRBJ2-7; possible D gene TRBD1, 5 bases. The germline V gene has CDR1 SGHTS and CDR2 YDEGEE. Trimming cost V 0 bases and J 2 bases, with 15 bases left between them. CDR3 length: 16 amino acids. CDR3 residues: CASSLGVRGLTYEQYF. In DNA form, the CDR3 reads TGTGCCAGCAGCTTGGGTGTAAGGGGCTTGACCTACGAGCAGTACTTC. Combining the CDR3 with reference TRBV5-8 and TRBJ2-7 gives the whole variable domain EAGVTQSPTHLIKTRGQQATLRCSPISGHTSVYWYQQALGLGLQFLLWYDEGEERNRGNFPPRFSGRQFPNYSSELNVNALELEDSALYLCASSLGVRGLTYEQYFGPGTRLTVT.

DNA for the CDR3: TGTGCCAGCAGTTTAGTCGAGACCTACGAGCAGTACTTC. It encodes CASSLVETYEQYF. This rearrangement joins TRBV28 to TRBJ2-7; D is unclear. CDR1 is MDHEN and CDR2 is SYDVKM in the germline V gene. Trimming removed 2 bases from V and 2 bases from J, with 7 bases in between. The CDR3 runs 13 residues.

This clone was seen just once. The chain has TRBV2 and TRBJ2-1; a weak D match, TRBD1 (7 bases). Deletions cut 7 bases from V and 6 bases from J, with 10 bases between. Germline V gene sequence: CDR1 SNHLY, CDR2 FYNNEI. This CDR3 comprises 12 residues. The CDR3, as DNA: TGTGCCAGCATGCGGGACAGCAATGAGCAGTTCTTC. Its translation: CASMRDSNEQFF.

The V and J genes are TRBV6-1 and TRBJ1-2, with 7 positions matching TRBD1. This CDR3 region has 14 residues. Trimming took 2 bases from V and 4 from J; bases not matched to a gene: 4. CDR1 MNHNS and CDR2 SASEGT come from the germline V gene. The CDR3 spells CASSESGQTYGYTF. In DNA, the CDR3 is TGTGCCAGCAGTGAATCGGGACAGACCTATGGCTACACCTTC.

V gene TRBV5-4 combines with J gene TRBJ1-2, with D hard to call. Trimming took 0 bases from V and 4 from J, leaving 13 bases between them. The germline gives CDR1 SGHNT, CDR2 YYREEE (reference sequence). There are 15 residues in the CDR3. The CDR3 DNA sequence: TGTGCCAGCAGCTTGGCCAGTATGGGTTCCTATGGCTACACCTTC. Translated: CASSLASMGSYGYTF.

This sequence joins TRBV10-3 and TRBJ2-6; no definite D call. CDR1 is ENHRY, CDR2 SYGVKD, per germline. Trimming pared 8 bases from V and 4 bases from J, leaving 12 bases between. There are 14 residues in the CDR3. The CDR3 sequence: CAIPGYSGANVLTF. For the CDR3, the DNA is TGTGCCATCCCCGGGTACTCGGGGGCCAACGTCCTGACTTTC.

In the case of this clone: This sample also contains other DNA sequences that code for the same CDR3. The chain carries TRBV18 and TRBJ2-5; D gene uncertain. The CDR3 is 12 amino acids. Germline V gene sequence: CDR1 KGHSH, CDR2 LQKENI. Trimming removed 3 bases from V and 1 base from J, with 3 bases in between. CDR3 coding DNA: TGTGCCAGCTCACCCAGCCAAGAGACCCAGTACTTC. It encodes CASSPSQETQYF.

The rearrangement joins TRBV9 to TRBJ2-3; D gene ambiguous. Looked up from germline, CDR1 is SGDLS and CDR2 is YYNGEE. This CDR3 comprises 14 residues. V lost 0 bases and J lost 7, with 12 bases in between. CDR3 sequence reads: CASSVDGMENTQYF. CDR3 nucleotide sequence: TGTGCCAGCAGCGTAGACGGCATGGAAAATACGCAGTATTTT.

Concerning this clone: Other DNA sequences in this specimen translate into the identical CDR3. The rearrangement uses TRBV19 and TRBJ2-2; D may be TRBD1 (5 bases). The CDR3 spans 14 residues. Germline assignment: CDR1 LNHDA and CDR2 SQIVND (reference sequence). Trimming pared 2 bases from V and 5 bases from J, leaving 9 bases between. The CDR3 DNA reads as TGTGCCAGTAGTATACAGGGAACAACCGGGGAGCTGTTTTTT. It encodes CASSIQGTTGELFF.

This chain links TRBV7-9 with TRBJ2-7; D may be TRBD1 (8 bases). V gave up 5 bases and J gave up 3 bases, with 17 bases separating them. Germline V gene lookup returns CDR1 SEHNR and CDR2 FQNEAQ (reference sequence). The CDR3 runs 15 residues. CDR3 region: CASSPRQGRVYEQYF. The CDR3 DNA reads as TGTGCCAGCAGCCCGCGACAGGGGAGGGTCTACGAGCAGTACTTC.

The rearrangement joins TRBV5-4 to TRBJ2-2; weak D call: TRBD1 (5 bases). This CDR3 is built from 15 residues. The V gene lost 0 bases and the J gene lost 5 bases, with 11 bases spanning the gap. Germline CDR1 SGHNT, CDR2 YYREEE (reference sequence). For the CDR3, the DNA is TGTGCCAGCAGCTTGGGCCAGGGTTGGACCGGGGAGCTGTTTTTT. Translated, it gives CASSLGQGWTGELFF.

The genes are TRBV18 and TRBJ2-5; a weak D match, TRBD1 (5 bases). Per the germline V gene, CDR1 is KGHSH and CDR2 is LQKENI. The CDR3 has 16 amino acids. Trimming shortened V by 0 bases and J by 1 base, and 12 bases separated the two germline ends. CDR3 sequence: CASSPPTRQGQETQYF. The CDR3, as DNA: TGTGCCAGCTCACCACCTACCAGGCAGGGCCAAGAGACCCAGTACTTC.

The rearrangement uses TRBV15 and TRBJ2-7; TRBD1 aligns across 9 bases. The CDR3 runs to 15 residues. In germline, CDR1 is LNHNV, CDR2 YYDKDF (reference sequence). J was trimmed by 1 base and V by 1 base; bases with no gene match: 2. The CDR3 loop is CATSRGTGVSYEQYF. The CDR3 DNA is TGTGCCACCAGCAGAGGGACAGGGGTGTCCTACGAGCAGTACTTC.

The rearrangement uses TRBV4-1 and TRBJ2-1, with a tentative D call TRBD2 (6 bases). With 4 bases removed from V and 0 bases from J, the gap between germline ends came to 10 bases. The length of the CDR3 is 15 residues. Germline lookup yields CDR1 MGHRA and CDR2 YSYEKL. The CDR3 sequence: CASSPRGDSYNEQFF. The CDR3 DNA is TGCGCCAGCAGCCCGCGGGGAGACTCCTACAATGAGCAGTTCTTC.

The chain joins TRBV4-3 to TRBJ2-7, with D hard to call. The V and J ends lost 1 base and 2 bases respectively, with 15 bases between them. The CDR3 has 16 amino acids. Per the germline V gene, CDR1 is LGHNA and CDR2 is YSLEER. The CDR3 DNA is TGCGCCAGCAGCCAAGTAGCCACGGACGTAGCCTACGAGCAGTACTTC. Protein sequence: CASSQVATDVAYEQYF.

V is TRBV29-1 and J is TRBJ2-4; 7 bases line up with TRBD2. The CDR3 extends over 16 amino acids. Germline V gene lookup returns CDR1 SQVTM and CDR2 ANQGSEA. Trimming removed 4 bases from V and 2 bases from J; junction bases left unmatched: 11. This CDR3 reads CSVVDGRSETKNIQYF. Written as DNA, the CDR3 is TGCAGCGTTGTGGACGGGAGGAGTGAAACCAAAAACATTCAGTACTTC.

The chain has TRBV6-1 and TRBJ1-2; D might be TRBD1 (5 bases). The CDR3 sequence is 14 residues long. Trimming pared 6 bases from V and 4 bases from J, leaving 15 bases between. Germline V CDR1 and CDR2: MNHNS, SASEGT. CDR3 nucleotide sequence: TGTGCCAGCAGCCCGGGGCCGGGCTTCTATGGCTACACCTTC. This codes for CASSPGPGFYGYTF.

In regard to this clone: A much larger clone differs by one base, so this may be a read error. V gene TRBV18 combines with J gene TRBJ2-2; the D is unclear. The germline V gene has CDR1 KGHSH and CDR2 LQKENI. The germline V and J ends were trimmed by 3 bases and 6 bases, with 5 bases remaining between them. There are 12 residues in the CDR3. Here the CDR3 DNA reads TGTGCCAGCTCACCCGACCCCGGGGAGCTGTTTTTT. Translating it yields CASSPDPGELFF.

The CDR3 here is CASSLVLIGQPQFF. The CDR3 coding sequence is TGCGCCAGCAGCTTGGTCTTAATCGGACAGCCCCAGTTCTTC. The rearrangement joins TRBV5-1 to TRBJ2-7; possibly TRBD1 for D (6 bases). Matching the DNA end better, TRBJ2-1 makes the J call doubtful. Germline V gene sequence: CDR1 SGHRS, CDR2 YFSETQ. This CDR3 region has 14 residues.

The V call is TRBV5-6, the J call TRBJ1-1; TRBD1 might be the D (5 bases). The CDR3 runs 14 residues. Trimming left V 5 bases short and J 0 bases short, with 11 bases between. Germline V gene lookup returns CDR1 SGHDT and CDR2 YYEEEE. CDR3 bases: TGTGCCAGCAGTCGACAGTTGTTGAACACTGAAGCTTTCTTT. As protein: CASSRQLLNTEAFF.

The chain has TRBV19 and TRBJ1-5; a possible D gene is TRBD1 (6 bases). The germline CDR1 and CDR2 sequences are LNHDA and SQIVND (reference sequence). Trimming pared 6 bases from V and 0 bases from J, leaving 18 bases between. The CDR3 runs 17 residues. CDR3: CASRPGWDTNSNQPQHF. In DNA, the CDR3 is TGTGCCAGTAGGCCGGGGTGGGACACCAATAGCAATCAGCCCCAGCATTTT.